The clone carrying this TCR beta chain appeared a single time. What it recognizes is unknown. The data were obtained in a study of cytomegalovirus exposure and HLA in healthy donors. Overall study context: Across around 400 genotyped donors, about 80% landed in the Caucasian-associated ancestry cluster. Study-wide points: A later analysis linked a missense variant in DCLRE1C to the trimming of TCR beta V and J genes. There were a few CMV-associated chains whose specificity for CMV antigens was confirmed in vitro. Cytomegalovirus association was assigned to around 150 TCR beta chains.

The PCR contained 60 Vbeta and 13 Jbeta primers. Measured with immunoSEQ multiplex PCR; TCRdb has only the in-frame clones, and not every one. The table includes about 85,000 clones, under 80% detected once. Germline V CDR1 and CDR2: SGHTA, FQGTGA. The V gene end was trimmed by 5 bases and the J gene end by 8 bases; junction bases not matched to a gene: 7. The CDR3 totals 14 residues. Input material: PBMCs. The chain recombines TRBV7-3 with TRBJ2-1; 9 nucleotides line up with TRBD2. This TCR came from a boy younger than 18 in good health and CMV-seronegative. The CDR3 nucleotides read TGTGCCAGCAGCCTTCGACTAGCGGTCGATGAGCAGTTCTTC. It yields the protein CASSLRLAVDEQFF.